This T cell receptor (beta chain) was found in a study of blood T cell repertoires in COVID-19. Trimming pared 4 bases from V and 2 bases from J, leaving 11 bases between. Germline CDR1 is MDHEN and CDR2 is SYDVKM. The length of the CDR3 is 14 residues. Cohort placement rested on clinical history that participants reported themselves. Method: immunoSEQ multiplex PCR; TCRdb's copy keeps in-frame clones and lacks some. The repertoire holds about 190,000 clones, with approximately 85% as singletons. The chain employs TRBV28 and TRBJ1-2; D possibly corresponds to TRBD1 (6 bases). The source material was PBMCs or T cells enriched from blood (not recorded which). The source of this sequence is a woman under 40 who had recovered from COVID-19. The CDR3 DNA sequence: TGTGCCAGCAGTTCTTCAGGGGAGAACTATGGCTACACCTTC. Its protein product is CASSSSGENYGYTF.